These T cell receptor beta chains were read from a single sample in a study of cytomegalovirus exposure and HLA in healthy donors. The assay was immunoSEQ multiplex PCR, and TCRdb's table has in-frame clones only and misses some. The table has approximately 100,000 clones, roughly nine tenths seen once. The sample was PBMCs. These receptors were taken from a woman in her late teens or twenties in good health and CMV-seropositive. CDR3s include the opening cysteine and the closing phenylalanine or tryptophan. The D gene is left open where the match is weak. Not all rows give a size; the values are once, few, many and, for expanded clones, a class.

CDR3 DNA: TGTGCCAGCAGTGGAGGACAGGGGTCCTTCTATGGCTACACCTTC
CDR3 protein: CASSGGQGSFYGYTF
V gene: TRBV25-1
clone size: NA
D gene: TRBD1
J gene: TRBJ1-2

CDR3 DNA: TGTGCCAGCAGCTTAAAGGCGGGCGGAAGCCGAGCTAACTATGGCTACACCTTC
CDR3 protein: CASSLKAGGSRANYGYTF
V gene: TRBV7-9
clone size: NA
D gene: NA
J gene: TRBJ1-2

CDR3 DNA: TGCGCCAGCAGCTTGGAAGTCAGGGGTGGCGAAAAACTGTTTTTT
CDR3 protein: CASSLEVRGGEKLFF
V gene: TRBV5-1
clone size: NA
D gene: NA
J gene: TRBJ1-4

CDR3 DNA: TGTGCCAGCTCACCGGGCCTGGCCATGAACACTGAAGCTTTCTTT
CDR3 protein: CASSPGLAMNTEAFF
V gene: TRBV18
clone size: NA
D gene: NA
J gene: TRBJ1-1

CDR3 DNA: TGTGCCAGCAGTGATGCAGGGTCCCTGAATCAGCCCCAGCATTTT
CDR3 protein: CASSDAGSLNQPQHF
V gene: TRBV2
clone size: once
D gene: NA
J gene: TRBJ1-5

CDR3 DNA: TGTGCCAGCAGCTTGCAGGGAATGAACACTGAAGCTTTCTTT
CDR3 protein: CASSLQGMNTEAFF
V gene: TRBV5-4
clone size: NA
D gene: NA
J gene: TRBJ1-1

CDR3 DNA: TGTGCCAGCAGCTTAGAGTTCCGGGAAGAGACCCAGTACTTC
CDR3 protein: CASSLEFREETQYF
V gene: TRBV7-9
clone size: NA
D gene: NA
J gene: TRBJ2-5

CDR3 DNA: TGTGCCAGCAGCTTAGACAGGGGCCCTGAAGCTTTCTTT
CDR3 protein: CASSLDRGPEAFF
V gene: TRBV7-2
clone size: NA
D gene: TRBD1
J gene: TRBJ1-1

CDR3 DNA: TGTGCCACCCTGGACAGATTAATCTCTGGAAACACCATATATTTT
CDR3 protein: CATLDRLISGNTIYF
V gene: TRBV6-1
clone size: NA
D gene: NA
J gene: TRBJ1-3

CDR3 DNA: TGTGCCAGCAGCCTCCAAGCGGGGGCCTCCAATGAGCAGTTCTTC
CDR3 protein: CASSLQAGASNEQFF
V gene: TRBV9
clone size: once
D gene: TRBD2
J gene: TRBJ2-1

CDR3 DNA: TGCAGCGTTGTTCAACAGATGAACACTGAAGCTTTCTTT
CDR3 protein: CSVVQQMNTEAFF
V gene: TRBV29-1
clone size: NA
D gene: NA
J gene: TRBJ1-1

CDR3 DNA: TGTGCCAGTAGTACCCCGCGGGTTGGAAACAATCAGCCCCAGCATTTT
CDR3 protein: CASSTPRVGNNQPQHF
V gene: TRBV19
clone size: NA
D gene: NA
J gene: TRBJ1-5

CDR3 DNA: TGTGCCATCAGTGACGCCGGAGGCACAGATACGCAGTATTTT
CDR3 protein: CAISDAGGTDTQYF
V gene: TRBV10-3
clone size: NA
D gene: NA
J gene: TRBJ2-3

CDR3 DNA: TGTGCCAGCAGTTACACATCAGGGGGCTACACCTTC
CDR3 protein: CASSYTSGGYTF
V gene: TRBV6-5
clone size: NA
D gene: NA
J gene: TRBJ1-2

CDR3 DNA: TGTGCCAGCAGCTTATTAGATGGAAACACCATATATTTT
CDR3 protein: CASSLLDGNTIYF
V gene: TRBV7-6
clone size: NA
D gene: NA
J gene: TRBJ1-3

CDR3 DNA: TGTGCCAGTAGCGGAACAGTTGGGCCAGATACGCAGTATTTT
CDR3 protein: CASSGTVGPDTQYF
V gene: TRBV19
clone size: NA
D gene: NA
J gene: TRBJ2-3

CDR3 DNA: TGTGCCAGCAGCCCCCCCTCCGAGGAGACCCAGTACTTC
CDR3 protein: CASSPPSEETQYF
V gene: TRBV9
clone size: NA
D gene: NA
J gene: TRBJ2-5

CDR3 DNA: TGTGCCAGCAGTCCCGTGACAGGCATTGTCACATATGGCTACACCTTC
CDR3 protein: CASSPVTGIVTYGYTF
V gene: TRBV28
clone size: once
D gene: NA
J gene: TRBJ1-2

CDR3 DNA: TGTGCCAGCTCACCACCGTCTTGGGGGGTGGACATGAACACTGAAGCTTTCTTT
CDR3 protein: CASSPPSWGVDMNTEAFF
V gene: TRBV18
clone size: NA
D gene: NA
J gene: TRBJ1-1

CDR3 DNA: TGTGCCAGCAGCTTGGCCGGTACCACCGGGGAGCTGTTTTTT
CDR3 protein: CASSLAGTTGELFF
V gene: TRBV5-4
clone size: NA
D gene: NA
J gene: TRBJ2-2

CDR3 DNA: TGTGCCAGCAGTGGGACACCGGTAGGCCAGCCCCAGCATTTT
CDR3 protein: CASSGTPVGQPQHF
V gene: TRBV25-1
clone size: NA
D gene: NA
J gene: TRBJ1-5

CDR3 DNA: TGTGCCAGTAGTGGGCAGGGAAGCCATAGCAATCAGCCCCAGCATTTT
CDR3 protein: CASSGQGSHSNQPQHF
V gene: TRBV19
clone size: NA
D gene: NA
J gene: TRBJ1-5

CDR3 DNA: TGTGCCAGCAACCCCGCCTATAGCAATCAGCCCCAGCATTTT
CDR3 protein: CASNPAYSNQPQHF
V gene: TRBV6-5
clone size: few
D gene: NA
J gene: TRBJ1-5

CDR3 DNA: TGTGCCAGCAGTTACACTAGCGGGGGGGCCAATGAGCAGTTCTTC
CDR3 protein: CASSYTSGGANEQFF
V gene: TRBV6-5
clone size: NA
D gene: TRBD2
J gene: TRBJ2-1

CDR3 DNA: TGTGCCAGTAGTACCGGGACAGGGGTACACTACGAGCAGTACTTC
CDR3 protein: CASSTGTGVHYEQYF
V gene: TRBV19
clone size: NA
D gene: TRBD1
J gene: TRBJ2-7

CDR3 DNA: TGTGCCAGCAGTTACAGGGGGCAAGAGACCCAGTACTTC
CDR3 protein: CASSYRGQETQYF
V gene: TRBV6-5
clone size: NA
D gene: NA
J gene: TRBJ2-5

CDR3 DNA: TGTGCCACCAGCGGAAGACTAGCGGGGGGGCCAGATACGCAGTATTTT
CDR3 protein: CATSGRLAGGPDTQYF
V gene: TRBV15
clone size: NA
D gene: TRBD2
J gene: TRBJ2-3

CDR3 DNA: TGTGCCAGCAGTTCCCGACAGATCTATAATTCACCCCTCCACTTT
CDR3 protein: CASSSRQIYNSPLHF
V gene: TRBV27
clone size: NA
D gene: NA
J gene: TRBJ1-6

CDR3 DNA: TGTGCCAGCAGTAGTAGCGTCAAGCAGTTCTTC
CDR3 protein: CASSSSVKQFF
V gene: TRBV5-4
clone size: NA
D gene: NA
J gene: TRBJ2-1

CDR3 DNA: TGCGCCAGCAGCCCAACCGGGACAGGGCCCTTCCTCTATGGCTACACCTTC
CDR3 protein: CASSPTGTGPFLYGYTF
V gene: TRBV5-1
clone size: NA
D gene: TRBD1
J gene: TRBJ1-2

CDR3 DNA: TGCGCCAGCAGCCAAGAACCCCTAGGCGATGGGAACACTGAAGCTTTCTTT
CDR3 protein: CASSQEPLGDGNTEAFF
V gene: TRBV4-3
clone size: NA
D gene: NA
J gene: TRBJ1-1

CDR3 DNA: TGTGCCAGCAGTTCCTCCAGGACAGATACGCAGTATTTT
CDR3 protein: CASSSSRTDTQYF
V gene: TRBV28
clone size: NA
D gene: NA
J gene: TRBJ2-3

CDR3 DNA: TGTGCCAGCACCTTGGGGCTTACTAGCACAGATACGCAGTATTTT
CDR3 protein: CASTLGLTSTDTQYF
V gene: TRBV27
clone size: NA
D gene: NA
J gene: TRBJ2-3

CDR3 DNA: TGTGCCAGCAGCCTGTCTTACAGGGTCGAGACCCAGTACTTC
CDR3 protein: CASSLSYRVETQYF
V gene: TRBV6-6
clone size: NA
D gene: NA
J gene: TRBJ2-5

CDR3 DNA: TGTGCCAGCAGTTCACCCGATACGGGACACGATAACACCATATATTTT
CDR3 protein: CASSSPDTGHDNTIYF
V gene: TRBV7-9
clone size: NA
D gene: NA
J gene: TRBJ1-3

CDR3 DNA: TGTGCCAGCAGCCAAGATGGTTCCAGGGGGCTTTACAATGAGCAGTTCTTC
CDR3 protein: CASSQDGSRGLYNEQFF
V gene: TRBV4-2
clone size: NA
D gene: TRBD1
J gene: TRBJ2-1

CDR3 DNA: TGTGCCAGCAGCGTAGGGGGCGGGGACCAAGAGACCCAGTACTTC
CDR3 protein: CASSVGGGDQETQYF
V gene: TRBV9
clone size: NA
D gene: NA
J gene: TRBJ2-5